These T cell receptor beta chains were read from a single sample in a study of blood T cell repertoires in COVID-19. Sequencing was performed with immunoSEQ multiplex PCR; in TCRdb, only in-frame clones are kept and a portion is missing. The table has under 120,000 clones, more than 80% seen once. The sequencing input was peripheral blood. These receptor sequences come from a woman of 80 years or more with acute or convalescent COVID-19. Each CDR3 is given without its conserved first and last residue.

j_gene | v_gene | CDR3aa
TRBJ2-1 | TRBV15 | ATSRFRDFYNNEQF
TRBJ2-7 | TRBV15 | ATSRDRAGATYEQY
TRBJ1-2 | TRBV6-6 | ASSYPGGQVDGYT
TRBJ2-1 | TRBV28 | ASSLSETGGSEQF
TRBJ1-5 | TRBV4-3 | ASSQDLGHVSEPQH
TRBJ2-7 | TRBV18 | ASSSRTESSYEQY
TRBJ1-1 | TRBV5-1 | ASGQQESKAEAF
TRBJ2-1 | TRBV6-5 | ASSRASGNNEQF
TRBJ1-2 | TRBV19 | ASSREAGYGYT
TRBJ1-2 | TRBV5-6 | ASSLGAYGYT
TRBJ1-2 | TRBV6-1 | ASSERGSGYT
TRBJ2-1 | TRBV5-1 | ASSDTSGGPGDEQF
TRBJ2-7 | TRBV28 | ASRNRYWESRTGHEQY
TRBJ2-7 | TRBV12-3/TRBV12-4 | ASSLQDYEQY
TRBJ2-3 | TRBV19 | ASSTRQGWGTDTQY
TRBJ2-7 | TRBV6-4 | ASSARTQGYEQY
TRBJ2-3 | TRBV5-1 | ASSLPGTDTQY
TRBJ1-2 | TRBV28 | ASSFRESYGYT
TRBJ1-2 | TRBV20-1 | SASPRGNGYT
TRBJ1-1 | TRBV20-1 | SASRPGLTEAF
TRBJ2-7 | TRBV30 | AAGTGSYEQY
TRBJ2-7 | TRBV5-4 | ASSLGQDFYEQY
TRBJ2-1 | TRBV29-1 | SVLGGLPFEQF
TRBJ1-1 | TRBV28 | ASSFRGLMNTEAF
TRBJ2-3 | TRBV7-3 | ASSSRGVSTDTQY
TRBJ2-7 | TRBV4-1 | ASSQAGTGGYEQY
TRBJ2-4 | TRBV19 | ASSIPGLAKNIQY
TRBJ1-6 | TRBV25-1 | ASSDYRTVRNSPLH
TRBJ2-1 | TRBV7-9 | ASSQTGAPYNEQF
TRBJ1-5 | TRBV19 | ASSPVSSNQPQH
TRBJ2-3 | TRBV12-3/TRBV12-4 | ASTTGGTQY
TRBJ1-2 | TRBV30 | AWSGTGGYGYT
TRBJ2-1 | TRBV7-9 | ASSLSAVGYNEQF
TRBJ2-5 | TRBV3-1/TRBV3-2 | ASSQRFGSGGARETQY
TRBJ1-1 | TRBV7-9 | ATLDSLNTEAF
TRBJ2-3 | TRBV27 | ASRMTITDTQY
TRBJ2-5 | TRBV5-1 | ASTRAGGVETQY
TRBJ1-2 | TRBV6-6 | ASSPNSGYGYT
TRBJ2-7 | TRBV7-6 | ASSLEGGGANEQY
TRBJ2-7 | TRBV5-1 | ASSLATGGYEQY
TRBJ2-5 | TRBV6-6 | ASSYLTSGGTQY